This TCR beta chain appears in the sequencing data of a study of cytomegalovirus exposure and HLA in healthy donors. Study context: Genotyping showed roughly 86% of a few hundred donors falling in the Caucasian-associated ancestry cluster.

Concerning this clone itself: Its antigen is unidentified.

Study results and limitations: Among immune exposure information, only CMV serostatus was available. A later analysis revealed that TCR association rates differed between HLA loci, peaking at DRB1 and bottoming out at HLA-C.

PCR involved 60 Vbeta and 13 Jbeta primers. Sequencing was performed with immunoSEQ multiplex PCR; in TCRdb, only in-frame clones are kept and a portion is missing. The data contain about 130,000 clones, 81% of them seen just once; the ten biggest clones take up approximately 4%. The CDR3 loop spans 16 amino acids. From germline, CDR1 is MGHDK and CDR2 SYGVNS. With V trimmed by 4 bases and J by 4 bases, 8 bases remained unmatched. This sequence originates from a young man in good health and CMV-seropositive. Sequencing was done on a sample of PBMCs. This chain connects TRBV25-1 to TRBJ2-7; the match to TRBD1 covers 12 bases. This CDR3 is CASSAKGTGGQYEQYF. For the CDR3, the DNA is TGTGCCAGCAGTGCTAAAGGGACAGGGGGCCAATACGAGCAGTACTTC.